A selection of T cell receptor beta chains follows, all from one sample in a study of blood T cell repertoires in COVID-19. The data were produced by immunoSEQ multiplex PCR, yet TCRdb's version contains in-frame clones alone and is incomplete. The data hold over 95,000 clones, with over 80% observed a single time. Input material: peripheral blood. The receptors here all came from a woman between 50 and 59 years old with acute or convalescent COVID-19. The CDR3 runs from the conserved cysteine through the conserved F or W.

cdr3_length v_call cdr3_aa
13 TRBV4-2 CASSQESDTEAFF
15 TRBV6-5 CASMPIQGLGEKLFF
14 TRBV2 CASSKNELQETQYF
14 TRBV19 CASTPTGGGQPQHF
16 TRBV5-1 CASSLADRGPDSPLHF
14 TRBV27 CAVRSGSFSYEQYF
13 TRBV5-8 CASSLGGAGGYTF
13 TRBV11-2 CASSPGGYYGYTF
15 TRBV15 CATSRDRVRTGELFF
12 TRBV11-2 CASSIGTGELFF
15 TRBV2 CASRLGGARDYGYTF
14 TRBV14 CASSVERGYEKLFF
14 TRBV19 CASSTRTGNTEAFF
14 TRBV18 CASSPEQGSTEAFF
14 TRBV4-1 CASSQSRGDTEAFF
11 TRBV6-6 CASSHGVTQYF
13 TRBV24-1 CATSDEFKDEQYF
14 TRBV5-1 CASSSGQIGNTIYF
14 TRBV28 CASSSPHTGNTIYF
13 TRBV14 CASSQDMGGKLFF
13 TRBV28 CASSRSGGGGYTF
15 TRBV6-5 CASSLPAGGRWTQYF
17 TRBV7-8 CASSFGRGSGIYNEQFF
15 TRBV30 CAWSRAGLADNEQFF
15 TRBV15 CATSRPQDDRVEAFF
12 TRBV5-1 CASSLASLEQFF
13 TRBV11-2 CASSPPGNTEAFF
14 TRBV24-1 CATSDSVTNYGYTF
11 TRBV11-2 CASSLDSEQYF
15 TRBV27 CASSLNYPGLDTQYF
14 TRBV7-2 CASSFEDMNSPLHF